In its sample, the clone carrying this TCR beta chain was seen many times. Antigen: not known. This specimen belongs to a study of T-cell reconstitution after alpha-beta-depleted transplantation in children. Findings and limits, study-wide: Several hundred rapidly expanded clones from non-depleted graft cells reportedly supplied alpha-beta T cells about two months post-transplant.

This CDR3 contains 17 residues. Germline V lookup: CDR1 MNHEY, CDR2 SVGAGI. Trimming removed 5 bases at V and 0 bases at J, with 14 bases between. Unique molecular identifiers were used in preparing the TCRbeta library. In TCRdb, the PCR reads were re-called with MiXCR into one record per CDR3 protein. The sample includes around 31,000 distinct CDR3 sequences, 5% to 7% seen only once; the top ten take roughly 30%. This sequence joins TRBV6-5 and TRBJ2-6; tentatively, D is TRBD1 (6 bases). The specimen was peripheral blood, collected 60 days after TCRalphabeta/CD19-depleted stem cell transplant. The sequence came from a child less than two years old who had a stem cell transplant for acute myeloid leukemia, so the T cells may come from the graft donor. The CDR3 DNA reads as TGTGCCAGCAGTAACCCGGGACAATCCTCTGGGGCCAACGTCCTGACTTTC. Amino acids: CASSNPGQSSGANVLTF.